These 31 T cell receptor beta chains share one sample of origin, sequenced in a study of CD8 T cells in ankylosing spondylitis. Broader study findings: One TCR beta motif, made up of roughly eight highly homologous variants, appeared characteristic of ankylosing spondylitis blood.

Their recognized antigens are unknown. TCRdb recomputed calls from the 5' RACE reads with MiXCR, one row per CDR3 protein. The sample lists 670,000 or so distinct CDR3 sequences, 15% to 20% occurring once. Sequencing used blood, either unsorted or a sorted T cell fraction (not recorded which). The receptors stem from a male donor with ankylosing spondylitis.

This chain uses TRBV20-1 with TRBJ2-7; perhaps TRBD1 as D (5 bases). V was trimmed by 3 bases and J by 3 bases, leaving 9 bases between them. Per the germline V gene, CDR1 is DFQATT and CDR2 is SNEGSKA (reference sequence). The CDR3 spans 12 residues. The CDR3 here is CSASRANYEQYF. In nucleotides, the CDR3 is TGCAGTGCTAGCAGGGCGAACTACGAGCAGTACTTC.

This clonotype occurred a few times. The rearrangement joins TRBV25-1 to TRBJ2-5; 11 nucleotides agree with TRBD2. The CDR3 extends over 19 amino acids. CDR1 and CDR2 (germline): MGHDK, SYGVNS. Trimming removed 4 bases from V and 5 bases from J; junction bases left unmatched: 18. The CDR3 nucleotides read TGTGCCAGCAGTGGCCAACGGGAGATAGCGGGAGGGCCTAGTGAGACCCAGTACTTC. Its translation is CASSGQREIAGGPSETQYF.

The V and J genes are TRBV12-3 or TRBV12-4 and TRBJ2-7, with 13 bases matching TRBD2. There are 16 residues in the CDR3. The J segment lost 4 bases and the V segment lost 5 bases, leaving 8 bases of the junction unmatched. In DNA, the CDR3 is TGTGCCAGCAGTCGAGCAACTAGCGGGAGGGGGTACGAGCAGTACTTC. This encodes CASSRATSGRGYEQYF.

This clonotype occurred a few times. V and J are TRBV29-1 and TRBJ1-1; D perhaps matches TRBD1 (5 bases). The CDR3 is made up of 13 amino acids. Germline CDR1 SQVTM, CDR2 ANQGSEA. The ends were cut back, 4 bases at V and 6 bases at J, with 15 bases in the middle. The CDR3 region is CSVATRALAEAFF. The CDR3 DNA sequence: TGCAGCGTTGCAACCAGGGCTCTCGCTGAAGCTTTCTTT. The complete variable domain, with remaining parts taken from reference TRBV29-1 and TRBJ1-1, reads SAVISQKPSRDICQRGTSLTIQCQVDSQVTMMFWYRQQPGQSLTLIATANQGSEATYESGFVIDKFPISRPNLTFSTLTVSNMSPEDSSIYLCSVATRALAEAFFGQGTRLTVV.

The table lists this clonotype with a few counts. The rearrangement links TRBV5-1 to TRBJ2-1, with a tentative D call TRBD2 (6 bases). Germline CDR1 is SGHRS and CDR2 is YFSETQ. V shed 0 bases and J shed 4 bases, with 14 bases lying between them. The CDR3 is made up of 16 amino acids. The CDR3 DNA is TGCGCCAGCAGCTTGGGGGAGGTTAACTCTTACAATGAGCAGTTCTTC. This sequence encodes CASSLGEVNSYNEQFF.

A few counts support this clonotype. The chain combines TRBV10-3 with TRBJ1-5; D gene uncertain. The CDR3 extends over 15 amino acids. CDR1 is ENHRY, CDR2 SYGVKD, per germline. V shed 3 bases and J shed 9 bases, with 18 bases lying between them. The CDR3: CAISEWGTDKMPQHF. Written as DNA, the CDR3 is TGTGCCATCAGTGAATGGGGAACGGATAAGATGCCCCAGCATTTT.

This clonotype occurred a few times. This rearrangement joins TRBV12-3 or TRBV12-4 to TRBJ1-1; D is unclear. Trimming took off 3 bases at V and 3 bases at J, with 5 bases between the two ends. CDR3 size: 12 residues. Written as DNA, the CDR3 is TGTGCCAGCAGTTTTGTTGACACTGAAGCTTTCTTT. This sequence encodes CASSFVDTEAFF.

A few counts support this clonotype. This chain uses TRBV5-1 with TRBJ2-6; 13 nucleotides align to TRBD2. Unmatched junction bases numbered 8, after V lost 4 bases and J lost 4 bases. CDR1 is SGHRS and CDR2 is YFSETQ in the germline V gene. The CDR3 totals 18 residues. CDR3 amino acids: CASSLRTSGGVGANVLTF. The CDR3 bases are TGCGCCAGCAGCCTCCGGACTAGCGGGGGAGTGGGGGCCAACGTCCTGACTTTC.

The CDR3 bases are TGCGCCAGCAGCCCGGTGGGGACAGGGCACCACGGCGAGCAGTACTTC. Its translation: CASSPVGTGHHGEQYF. The genes are TRBV5-1 and TRBJ2-7; 9 bases map to TRBD1. CDR1 is SGHRS, CDR2 YFSETQ, per germline. The CDR3 covers 16 residues. Trimming took 4 bases from V and 6 from J; bases not matched to a gene: 14.

This clonotype appeared a few times. V usage is TRBV12-3 or TRBV12-4 and J usage is TRBJ1-2; weak D call: TRBD1 (5 bases). V was cut by 5 bases and J by 1 base, with 14 bases left in between. The CDR3 contains 15 residues. The CDR3 DNA reads as TGTGCCAGCAGTCCAAACTTTAGGGGTAACTATGGCTACACCTTC. This translates into CASSPNFRGNYGYTF.

This clonotype turned up a few times. The J gene is TRBJ2-3, the V gene TRBV10-3; D is perhaps TRBD1 or TRBD2 (6 bases each). Trimming removed 2 bases at V and 0 bases at J, with 24 bases between. Germline loops: CDR1 ENHRY, CDR2 SYGVKD. The CDR3 consists of 20 residues. CDR3 in amino acids: CAISEPVGGPPKQSTDTQYF. In DNA, the CDR3 is TGTGCCATCAGTGAGCCAGTTGGGGGGCCACCTAAACAAAGCACAGATACGCAGTATTTT.

This clonotype was seen ten or more times. The chain carries TRBV12-3 or TRBV12-4 and TRBJ2-2; D possibly corresponds to TRBD2 (5 bases). This CDR3 contains 14 residues. Trimming took 7 bases from V and 0 from J, leaving 9 bases between them. CDR3 DNA sequence: TGTGCCAGCAATTGGGGAGCGAACACCGGGGAGCTGTTTTTT. Protein sequence: CASNWGANTGELFF.

The chain carries TRBV4-1 and TRBJ1-5, with 7 bases fitting TRBD1. Germline lookup yields CDR1 MGHRA and CDR2 YSYEKL. The CDR3 sequence is 16 residues long. The V segment lost 1 base and the J segment 11 bases; nucleotides outside the gene matches: 14. CDR3 amino acids: CASSQAPDRAPGAQHF. CDR3 coding DNA: TGCGCCAGCAGCCAAGCCCCTGACAGGGCCCCGGGGGCCCAGCATTTT.

This clonotype was detected a few times. The rearrangement links TRBV5-1 to TRBJ2-1; TRBD2 matches at 11 bases. The V segment lost 4 bases and the J segment 5 bases; nucleotides outside the gene matches: 8. Germline V gene data show CDR1 as SGHRS and CDR2 as YFSETQ. This CDR3 comprises 16 residues. DNA for the CDR3: TGCGCCAGCAGCCCCCTACTAGCGGGAGCTGACAATGAGCAGTTCTTC. It translates to CASSPLLAGADNEQFF.

CDR3 bases: TGTGCCAGCGCAGCGGGAGGCCCGAACTTATACGAGCAGTACTTC. Amino acid sequence: CASAAGGPNLYEQYF. The chain is built from TRBV27 and TRBJ2-7; TRBD2 aligns across 9 bases. This CDR3 is 15 amino acids long. CDR1 is MNHEY, CDR2 SMNVEV, per germline (reference sequence). Germline trimming cut 8 bases from V and 4 bases from J; bases unmatched to any gene: 12.

The rearrangement joins TRBV3-1 to TRBJ2-2; D remains unclear. This CDR3 has 13 residues. CDR1 is LGHDT, CDR2 YNNKEL, per germline (reference sequence). Trimming took 4 bases from V and 6 from J, leaving 9 bases between them. The CDR3 coding sequence is TGTGCCAGCAGCCGTCAGGTCCCCGGGGAGCTGTTTTTT. As protein: CASSRQVPGELFF.

This clonotype was observed a few times. The rearrangement joins TRBV11-1 to TRBJ2-7; 10 nucleotides line up with TRBD1. The CDR3 loop spans 15 amino acids. CDR1 SGHAT and CDR2 FQDESV come from the germline V gene (reference sequence). Unmatched junction bases numbered 7, after V lost 1 base and J lost 7 bases. DNA for the CDR3: TGTGCCAGCAGCTTAGACGGGACAGGGGCCTGGGAGCAGTACTTC. Translated, it gives CASSLDGTGAWEQYF.

The chain joins TRBV12-3 or TRBV12-4 to TRBJ2-3; TRBD1 or TRBD2 may be the D gene (6 bases each). Trimming pared 7 bases from V and 4 bases from J, leaving 15 bases between. The CDR3 runs to 14 residues. The CDR3 loop reads CASIRGAHPDTQYF. In nucleotides, the CDR3 is TGTGCCAGCATTAGGGGGGCCCACCCAGATACGCAGTATTTT.

The table lists this clonotype with a few counts. V gene TRBV12-3 or TRBV12-4 combines with J gene TRBJ2-7, with D possibly being TRBD2 (6 bases). This CDR3 spans 12 amino acids. V was clipped by 6 bases and J by 6 bases, with 12 bases between them. In DNA, the CDR3 is TGTGCCAGCAGGCAAGGCGGGACCGAGCAGTACTTC. It codes for CASRQGGTEQYF.

Many counts were recorded for this clonotype. The chain recombines TRBV20-1 with TRBJ1-4, with TRBD1 matching 10 bases. Unmatched junction bases numbered 5, after V lost 3 bases and J lost 4 bases. The V gene's germline CDR1 is DFQATT and CDR2 SNEGSKA (reference sequence). The CDR3 spans 15 residues. CDR3 loop: CSARRTGGSNEKLFF. The CDR3 bases are TGCAGTGCTAGGAGGACAGGGGGAAGTAATGAAAAACTGTTTTTT.

This clonotype was observed a handful of times. This chain connects TRBV6-5 to TRBJ1-3; D remains unclear. Germline-derived CDR1 and CDR2 are MNHEY and SVGAGI. Trimming cost V 0 bases and J 2 bases, with 5 bases left between them. This CDR3 region has 14 residues. CDR3 protein: CASSYSRTGNTIYF. DNA of the CDR3: TGTGCCAGCAGTTACTCGAGAACTGGAAACACCATATATTTT.

This clonotype came up a few times. The chain employs TRBV24-1 and TRBJ2-1; no definite D call. CDR1 and CDR2 from the germline V gene are KGHDR and SFDVKD. The CDR3 spans 15 residues. Trimming cost V 1 base and J 7 bases, with 13 bases left between them. CDR3 bases: TGTGCCACCAGTGATTTAGCATCAGAATCAAATGAGCAGTTCTTC. Its translation is CATSDLASESNEQFF.

This clonotype was seen only a few times. The chain has TRBV24-1 and TRBJ1-1; possibly TRBD1 for D (6 bases). V was cut by 6 bases and J by 5 bases, with 9 bases left in between. The CDR3 covers 12 residues. The germline gives CDR1 KGHDR, CDR2 SFDVKD. CDR3 sequence (DNA): TGTGCCACCAGTCTGACAGGAACTGAAGCTTTCTTT. Amino acid sequence: CATSLTGTEAFF.

This clonotype occurred a few times. The genes are TRBV9 and TRBJ2-3; the D gene is possibly TRBD2 (6 bases). In germline, CDR1 is SGDLS, CDR2 YYNGEE. V lost 0 bases and J lost 2, with 10 bases in between. CDR3 length: 15 residues. The CDR3 DNA reads as TGTGCCAGCAGCGTAGGGCGGGGAACCACAGATACGCAGTATTTT. Its translation: CASSVGRGTTDTQYF.

The chain is built from TRBV20-1 and TRBJ2-3, with TRBD2 matching over 8 bases. With V trimmed by 3 bases and J by 4 bases, 3 bases remained unmatched. CDR3 size: 13 residues. Germline V lookup: CDR1 DFQATT, CDR2 SNEGSKA (reference sequence). CDR3 in amino acids: CSASRGGADTQYF. DNA of the CDR3: TGCAGTGCTAGTCGGGGGGGGGCAGATACGCAGTATTTT.

This clonotype was observed a few times. The chain couples TRBV24-1 to TRBJ2-1; the match to TRBD2 covers 10 bases. Germline values: CDR1 KGHDR, CDR2 SFDVKD. Germline trimming cut 3 bases from V and 4 bases from J; bases unmatched to any gene: 2. There are 15 residues in the CDR3. As DNA, the CDR3 is TGTGCCACCAGTGATCCGACTAGCGGGTACAATGAGCAGTTCTTC. This codes for CATSDPTSGYNEQFF.

The rearrangement joins TRBV27 to TRBJ2-2; the D is unclear. Trimming shortened V by 6 bases and J by 6 bases, and 14 bases separated the two germline ends. The CDR3 spans 14 residues. The germline V gene encodes CDR1 MNHEY and CDR2 SMNVEV (reference sequence). CDR3 bases: TGTGCCAGCAGCGTCCCTGGGATCCCCGGGGAGCTGTTTTTT. Its protein is CASSVPGIPGELFF.

This clonotype has just a few counts. The V call is TRBV12-3 or TRBV12-4, the J call TRBJ2-1; D remains ambiguous. The CDR3 contains 13 residues. The V gene lost 10 bases and the J gene lost 10 bases, with 20 bases spanning the gap. The CDR3 coding sequence is TGTGCCACCCGGCTGACTGGACGATGGGAGCAGTTCTTC. It translates to CATRLTGRWEQFF.

The rearrangement links TRBV12-3 or TRBV12-4 to TRBJ1-4; D is ambiguous. Trimming shortened V by 6 bases and J by 0 bases, and 11 bases separated the two germline ends. The CDR3 runs 15 residues. The CDR3 protein is CASRPLTPTNEKLFF. The DNA for the CDR3 is TGTGCCAGCAGACCCTTGACCCCAACTAATGAAAAACTGTTTTTT.

This clonotype has more than one count but fewer than ten. This rearrangement joins TRBV12-3 or TRBV12-4 to TRBJ1-6, with D uncertain. This CDR3 region has 15 residues. Trimming cost V 1 base and J 8 bases, with 12 bases left between them. This chain's CDR3 is CASSLGVWKDSPLHF. CDR3 DNA: TGTGCCAGCAGTTTAGGAGTTTGGAAGGATTCACCCCTCCACTTT.

In its sample, this clonotype was seen a few times. The gene calls are TRBV12-3 or TRBV12-4 and TRBJ1-2, with 8 bases lining up with TRBD1. The CDR3 totals 16 residues. Trimming cost V 5 bases and J 3 bases; bases outside gene matches: 11. The CDR3 coding sequence is TGTGCCAGCAGTCCCTCCCCGGGACAGGCCTACTATGGCTACACCTTC. Translating it yields CASSPSPGQAYYGYTF.